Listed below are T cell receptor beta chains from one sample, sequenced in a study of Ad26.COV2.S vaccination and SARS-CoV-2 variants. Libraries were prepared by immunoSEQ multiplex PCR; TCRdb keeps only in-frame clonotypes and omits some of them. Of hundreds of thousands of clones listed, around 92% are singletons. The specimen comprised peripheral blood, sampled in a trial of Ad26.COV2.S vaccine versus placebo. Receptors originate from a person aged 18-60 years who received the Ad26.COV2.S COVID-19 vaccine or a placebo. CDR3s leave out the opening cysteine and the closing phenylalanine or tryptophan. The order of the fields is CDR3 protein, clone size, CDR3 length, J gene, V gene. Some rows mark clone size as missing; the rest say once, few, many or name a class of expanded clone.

cdr3_aa: ASSPPDRYYGYT; clone_size: -; cdr3_length: 12; j_call: TRBJ1-2; v_call: TRBV5-6
cdr3_aa: ASSLLFVRSGNTIY; clone_size: -; cdr3_length: 14; j_call: TRBJ1-3; v_call: TRBV11-2
cdr3_aa: ASSYSSIATYEQY; clone_size: once; cdr3_length: 13; j_call: TRBJ2-7; v_call: TRBV6-5
cdr3_aa: ASSIAWGSYNEQF; clone_size: -; cdr3_length: 13; j_call: TRBJ2-1; v_call: TRBV19
cdr3_aa: ASSSRQGSEQETQY; clone_size: -; cdr3_length: 14; j_call: TRBJ2-5; v_call: TRBV7-8
cdr3_aa: ASSSGLSNQPQH; clone_size: -; cdr3_length: 12; j_call: TRBJ1-5; v_call: TRBV27
cdr3_aa: ASSGRGNTEAF; clone_size: -; cdr3_length: 11; j_call: TRBJ1-1; v_call: TRBV6-6
cdr3_aa: ASSPTRGGGTEAF; clone_size: -; cdr3_length: 13; j_call: TRBJ1-1; v_call: TRBV18
cdr3_aa: ASSLSGSSYNEQF; clone_size: -; cdr3_length: 13; j_call: TRBJ2-1; v_call: TRBV7-6
cdr3_aa: ASSLAGGTYEQY; clone_size: -; cdr3_length: 12; j_call: TRBJ2-7; v_call: TRBV27